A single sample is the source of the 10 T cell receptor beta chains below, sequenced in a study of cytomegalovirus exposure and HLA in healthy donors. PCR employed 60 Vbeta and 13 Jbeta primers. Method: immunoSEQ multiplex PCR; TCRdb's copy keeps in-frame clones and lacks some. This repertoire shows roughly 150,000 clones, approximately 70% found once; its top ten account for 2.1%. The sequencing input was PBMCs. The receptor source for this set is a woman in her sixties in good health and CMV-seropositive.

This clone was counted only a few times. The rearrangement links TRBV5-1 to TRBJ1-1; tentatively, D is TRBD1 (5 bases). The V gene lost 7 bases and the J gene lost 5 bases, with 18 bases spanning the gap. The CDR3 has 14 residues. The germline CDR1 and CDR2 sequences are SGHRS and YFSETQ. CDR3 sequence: CASCGGGGSTEAFF. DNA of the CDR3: TGCGCCAGCTGCGGGGGGGGAGGTAGTACTGAAGCTTTCTTT.

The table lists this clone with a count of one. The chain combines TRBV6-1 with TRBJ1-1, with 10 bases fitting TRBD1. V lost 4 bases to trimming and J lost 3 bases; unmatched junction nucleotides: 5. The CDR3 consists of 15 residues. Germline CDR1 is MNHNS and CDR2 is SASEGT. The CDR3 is CASSAPGQGHTEAFF. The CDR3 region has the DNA TGTGCCAGCAGTGCTCCGGGACAGGGGCACACTGAAGCTTTCTTT.

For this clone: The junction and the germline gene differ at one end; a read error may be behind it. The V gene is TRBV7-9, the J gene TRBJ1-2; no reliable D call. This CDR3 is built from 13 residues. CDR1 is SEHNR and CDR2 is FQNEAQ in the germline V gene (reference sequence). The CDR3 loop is CASNSLPIYGYTF. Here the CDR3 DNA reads TGTGCCAGCAATAGCCTTCCCATCTATGGCTACACTTTC.

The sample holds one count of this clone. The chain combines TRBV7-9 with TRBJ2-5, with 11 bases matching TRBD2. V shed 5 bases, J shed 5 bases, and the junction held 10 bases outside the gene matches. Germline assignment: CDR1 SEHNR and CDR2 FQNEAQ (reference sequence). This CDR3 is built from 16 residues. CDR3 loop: CASSRGLAGGRETQYF. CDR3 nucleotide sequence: TGTGCCAGCAGCCGAGGGCTAGCGGGAGGTCGGGAGACCCAGTACTTC.

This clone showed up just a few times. The DNA of the CDR3 is TGTGCCAGCAGCCAAGATACGGGTCAGCCCCAGCATTTT. Amino acids: CASSQDTGQPQHF. The chain joins TRBV4-2 to TRBJ1-5; D unresolved. V was cut by 0 bases and J by 6 bases, with 6 bases left in between. This CDR3 is 13 amino acids long. Per germline, CDR1 LGHNA and CDR2 YNFKEQ.

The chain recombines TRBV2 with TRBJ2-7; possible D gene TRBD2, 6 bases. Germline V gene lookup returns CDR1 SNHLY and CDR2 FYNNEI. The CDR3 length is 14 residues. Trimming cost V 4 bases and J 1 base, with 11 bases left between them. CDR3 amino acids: CASSVDSGSYEQYF. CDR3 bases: TGTGCCAGCAGTGTTGATAGCGGATCCTACGAGCAGTACTTC. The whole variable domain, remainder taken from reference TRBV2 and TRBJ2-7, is EPEVTQTPSHQVTQMGQEVILRCVPISNHLYFYWYRQILGQKVEFLVSFYNNEISEKSEIFDDQFSVERPDGSNFTLKIRSTKLEDSAMYFCASSVDSGSYEQYFGPGTRLTVT.

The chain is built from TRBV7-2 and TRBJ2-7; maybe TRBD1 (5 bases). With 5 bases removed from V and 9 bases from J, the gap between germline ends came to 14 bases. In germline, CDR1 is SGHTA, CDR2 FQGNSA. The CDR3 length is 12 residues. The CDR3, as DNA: TGTGCCAGCAGCCCACTCAGGGCTGTGCAGTACTTC. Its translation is CASSPLRAVQYF. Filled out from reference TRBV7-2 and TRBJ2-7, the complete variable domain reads GAGVSQSPSNKVTEKGKDVELRCDPISGHTALYWYRQSLGQGLEFLIYFQGNSAPDKSGLPSDRFSAERTGGSVSTLTIQRTQQEDSAVYLCASSPLRAVQYFGPGTRLTVT.

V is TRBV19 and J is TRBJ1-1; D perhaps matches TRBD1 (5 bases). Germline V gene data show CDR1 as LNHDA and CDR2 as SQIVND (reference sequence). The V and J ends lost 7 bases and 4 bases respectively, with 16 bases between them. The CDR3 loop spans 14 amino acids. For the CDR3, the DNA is TGTGCCAGTATTGGCCTCTCGGGGGTCACTGAAGCTTTCTTT. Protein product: CASIGLSGVTEAFF.

The CDR3 is CAARQGTRNTIYF. DNA of the CDR3: TGTGCCGCCCGACAGGGGACAAGAAACACCATATATTTT. The chain recombines TRBV6-1 with TRBJ1-3; 8 nucleotides agree with TRBD1. V dropped 11 bases and J dropped 5; count of bases not matched to a gene: 8. Germline assignment: CDR1 MNHNS and CDR2 SASEGT. The CDR3 runs 13 residues.

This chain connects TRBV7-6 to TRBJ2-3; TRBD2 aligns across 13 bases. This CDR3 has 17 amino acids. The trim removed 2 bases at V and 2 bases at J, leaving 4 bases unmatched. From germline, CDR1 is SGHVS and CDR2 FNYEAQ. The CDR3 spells CASSLTGLAGNTDTQYF. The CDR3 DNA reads TGTGCCAGCAGCTTAACGGGACTAGCGGGGAACACAGATACGCAGTATTTT.